Listed below are T cell receptor beta chains from one sample, sequenced in a study of shared clonotypes between healthy human individuals. TCRdb keeps only in-frame clones here, not all; method: immunoSEQ multiplex PCR. This table has 600,000 or so clones, approximately 95% appearing once. The sequenced sample was naive CD8+ T cells sorted from blood. All receptors come from a young woman in good health. Both conserved end residues are part of each CDR3. Fields, in order: D gene, V gene, J gene, clone size, CDR3 protein. D genes are given only for firm matches. Some rows mark clone size as missing; the rest say once, few, many or name a class of expanded clone.

>NA|TRBV29-1|TRBJ2-3|NA
CSGSSPDTQYF
>NA|TRBV27|TRBJ2-7|NA
CASSLSSGGGSEQYF
>TRBD2|TRBV27|TRBJ2-7|NA
CASSQLAGAYEQYF
>NA|TRBV27|TRBJ2-7|NA
CASSFDISYEQYF
>NA|TRBV2|TRBJ2-1|NA
CASSWTYNEQFF
>NA|TRBV9|TRBJ1-2|NA
CASTPPRGVYGYTF
>NA|TRBV29-1|TRBJ2-2|NA
CSVVRTGELFF
>TRBD2|TRBV7-6|TRBJ2-1|NA
CASSYSGRAEVDNEQFF
>NA|TRBV21-1|TRBJ2-7|NA
CASSSSSGSYEQYF
>NA|TRBV10-3|TRBJ1-6|NA
CAISGDRSLGSSPLHF
>TRBD1|TRBV5-1|TRBJ1-2|NA
CASSLDLRGGAGYTF
>NA|TRBV9|TRBJ1-1|NA
CASSDRDAESNTEAFF
>NA|TRBV20-1|TRBJ2-7|NA
CSADITYEQYF
>TRBD1|TRBV12-5|TRBJ1-5|NA
CASASGGYSNQPQHF
>TRBD2|TRBV15|TRBJ2-2|NA
CATSRDHLVTGGTGELFF
>TRBD2|TRBV5-6|TRBJ2-7|NA
CASSPAGLAGGEQYF
>TRBD1|TRBV9|TRBJ1-4|NA
CASSVGQGSNEKLFF
>NA|TRBV9|TRBJ1-1|NA
CASSVAFGTEAFF
>NA|TRBV29-1|TRBJ2-1|NA
CSVEGGVTPRTYNEQFF
>NA|TRBV5-1|TRBJ1-2|NA
CASSLVGPLGQGPYKEYGYTF
>NA|TRBV5-4|TRBJ1-2|NA
CASSPGDGYTF
>NA|TRBV6-6|TRBJ2-5|NA
CASRGDRKTQYF
>NA|TRBV27|TRBJ1-5|NA
CASRPTGGDQPQHF
>NA|TRBV4-1|TRBJ1-4|NA
CASSQNGRDNEKLFF
>NA|TRBV4-2|TRBJ2-2|NA
CASSQDWRAGRTGELFF
>TRBD2|TRBV11-2|TRBJ2-7|once
CASSPTHGRAYEQYF
>TRBD2|TRBV9|NA|NA
CASSETGTSGYEQYF
>NA|TRBV27|TRBJ2-1|NA
CASSSRGYNEQFF
>TRBD2|TRBV18|TRBJ2-7|once
CASSPGPGLAGDISYEQYF
>TRBD1|TRBV25-1|NA|NA
CASRLQGDIEQYF
>TRBD2|TRBV29-1|TRBJ2-7|NA
CSVQSGSSYEQYF
>NA|TRBV20-1|NA|NA
CSARERYEQYF
>TRBD1|TRBV2|TRBJ2-7|NA
CASSETGDPYEQYF
>TRBD2|TRBV6-5|TRBJ2-3|NA
CASSIAGDTQYF
>NA|TRBV7-6|TRBJ1-1|NA
CASSSGNEAFF
>NA|TRBV6-5|TRBJ1-2|NA
CASSQRATSYTF
>NA|TRBV4-1|TRBJ1-5|NA
CASSLGGGSNQPQHF
>TRBD1|TRBV11-2|TRBJ1-1|NA
CASSLDRQGWTEAFF
>NA|TRBV15|TRBJ2-1|NA
CATSRAQGTEQFF
>NA|TRBV10-3|TRBJ1-3|NA
CAISVNSEDTIYF
>NA|TRBV7-5|TRBJ1-5|NA
CVRSLRGSDRGCQPQHF
>NA|TRBV9|TRBJ2-5|NA
CASSGEQGPLETQYF
>NA|TRBV4-1|TRBJ2-1|NA
CASSQDLEDLKEQFF
>TRBD1|TRBV11-2|TRBJ1-2|NA
CASSLGTGAHYGYTF
>NA|TRBV28|TRBJ2-1|NA
CASSLLQVHNEQFF
>TRBD1|TRBV4-1|TRBJ2-7|NA
CASSQVSFSGTAYEQYF
>NA|TRBV7-9|TRBJ1-4|NA
CASSPIEGQFNEKLFF
>TRBD2|TRBV27|TRBJ2-1|NA
CASSLGRGDEQFF
>NA|TRBV6-5|TRBJ1-6|NA
CASSYFQQGHNSPLHF
>NA|TRBV5-1|TRBJ2-2|NA
CASSRSREKVGELFF
>NA|TRBV7-9|TRBJ1-1|NA
CASSLGGQGTEAFF
>NA|TRBV7-9|TRBJ1-3|NA
CASSPYTGTGSENTIYF
>NA|TRBV2|TRBJ1-1|NA
CASSAVNTEAFF
>NA|TRBV19|NA|NA
CATAVDSSYEQYF
>NA|TRBV11-2|TRBJ2-4|NA
CASSRTSAGNIQYF